Given below is one T cell receptor beta chain in context. This clone was counted between two and nine times. Its specific antigen is unknown. No much larger clone exists at a distance of one base, and base qualities are not known. CDR1 and CDR2 were assigned from the germline V gene (reference sequence) as GTSNPN and SVGIG. Relative to germline, V is missing 3 bases and J is missing 0 bases, with 5 bases of the junction outside any gene match. The CDR3, cysteine through phenylalanine, is 14 amino acids long. This entry keeps only the CDR3 DNA: 42 bases, framed from base 1. These data belong to a study of cytomegalovirus exposure and HLA in healthy donors listed by TCRdb under 2017. Regarding the complete study: An earlier analysis of fewer than 750 of the donors reported approximately 300 Gb of sequence data and some 110 million unique TCR beta sequences obtained from about 180 million T cells. The T cell repertoires of 550 to 850 subjects were profiled by immunosequencing and related to cytomegalovirus serostatus. The study aimed to test whether cataloging public T cell receptors could reveal signatures of past pathogen exposure. On average, about 240,000 unique TCR beta nucleotide sequences were sequenced per donor among some 430 genotyped donors of the cohort, with roughly 20% of those sequences being non-productive. A later analysis re-analyzed previously published TCR beta repertoires from 500 to 700 donors and added high-resolution HLA genotyping to study TCR occurrence patterns. Every repertoire in the discovery cohort had been generated on one and the same sequencing platform. Class I and class II HLA loci were covered by the typing at four-digit resolution. Of the roughly 390 genotyped donors, around 81% fell in the genetic ancestry cluster associated with self-reported Caucasian donors. Donor age, sex, ethnicity and CMV serostatus were compiled alongside the repertoire data. Besides the first cohort of roughly 660 subjects, a separate validation cohort made up of over 100 different subjects was used. An early release that covered about 600 HLA-typed donors contained 250 to 350 gigabases of sequencing data and around 80 million unique TCR sequences. To predict cytomegalovirus infection status, the study brought together high-throughput TCR immunosequencing, statistical association of individual TCRs with disease status, and machine learning. Typing coverage differed by locus: A, B, C, DRB1 and DQB1 were typed in about 620-640 donors, DQA1 in around 500, DPA1 in some 610, and DPB1 in about 450. In a later genetic analysis, genome-wide SNP genotypes for about three fifths of the roughly 670 donors were used, and that subset was treated as a discovery cohort. Rather than drawing on any new phenotypic data, the later analysis identified candidate immune exposures from TCR beta sequences and the way those sequences occurred across donors. Because of strong linkage in the cohort, four or five DR-DQ haplotypes were treated as single units for association and clustering. An earlier analysis of 450 to 750 of the donors used high-throughput TCR beta sequencing to judge whether each TCR beta V gene segment behaved as functional or pseudogenic. Beyond this particular receptor, the publication reports: Linkage disequilibrium might explain the correlated functional status among segregating V segments, but an unknown experimental factor could not be excluded. A total of 150 or so TCR beta chains were listed by the study as associated with cytomegalovirus. The presence/absence analyses assumed that sequencing depth was roughly uniform across donors, and that assumption may not be true. The classifier was reported to diagnose cytomegalovirus status with high specificity and sensitivity in both the original and validation cohorts. In a later analysis, around 17,000 TCR beta sequences were associated with specific HLA alleles at a false discovery rate of 0.05. Because counts were too low, fewer than 20 rarely observed V segments, including chromosome 9 orphons, were excluded from the earlier analysis of 500 to 700 of the donors. According to a later analysis, TCR association rates differed among HLA loci, with DRB1 alleles showing the most associated TCRs and HLA-C alleles showing the fewest. Some IMGT-functional V segments, including TRBV6-2 and TRBV6-3, could not be told apart with the 87-base-pair reads, so those segments were excluded. According to the authors, the approach could potentially be generalized to other disease states and immunological phenotypes. A further reported finding was that TCR beta sequences accurately predicted the HLA-A and HLA-B alleles for most subjects in the first cohort. Compared with the approximately 710-donor mean, donors in an Asian-associated ancestry cluster had fewer N-insertions in productive TCRs, according to a later genetic analysis. When HLA alleles, especially DR and DQ, strongly co-occurred, attributing TCR associations to individual alleles was difficult. A group of highly shared sequence variants was considered likely to be a technical artifact of the sequencing pipeline. CMV serostatus was the only immune exposure information available for the cohort. According to a later analysis, most CMV-associated TCR beta chains appeared to be HLA-restricted, and the HLA associations seemed to be driven largely by CMV exposure. An earlier analysis of 450 to 750 of the donors showed that most TCR beta V segments appeared in productive rearrangements either about 87% or about 30% of the time, which broadly matched IMGT annotations. In this cohort, only TCR beta chains were sequenced, and detectable features were limited by the absence of alpha or paired-chain data. In a later genetic analysis, a missense DCLRE1C variant was associated with V-gene and J-gene trimming of TCR beta chains, and the association was replicated in an independent cohort. In a later analysis, HLA-associated TCR beta chains showed more clonal expansion and lower generation probabilities than non-associated chains that were equally common. Because HLA typing was missing for some donors at each locus, association tests included only the typed subset. Across donors, most TCR sequences were observed very rarely, whereas some public TCRs were present in many individuals. Three of the identified cytomegalovirus-associated TCR beta chains were confirmed in vitro to be specific for cytomegalovirus antigens. Several of the top co-occurrence clusters appeared to be linked to parvovirus B19, influenza, CMV and Epstein-Barr virus, according to a later analysis.

Receptor libraries were prepared by the immunoSEQ multiplex PCR assay. For the multiplex PCR, a mixture combining 60 forward primers for TCR Vbeta segments and 13 reverse primers for TCR Jbeta segments was used. Amplification of the CDR3 region of rearranged TCR beta genes was performed with a multiplex PCR assay on genomic DNA. Amplified TCR beta libraries were sequenced as 87-base-pair reads on the Illumina HiSeq System. As for how the authors treated the data: Across the 640 or so repertoires, a later analysis counted roughly 77 million unique TCR beta chains, roughly 11 million of which were shared by at least two donors. A nearest-neighbor algorithm error-corrected the raw reads and collapsed the reads into unique sequences, merging closely related sequences to remove PCR and sequencing errors. To assign V, D and J gene segments, CDR3 sequences were aligned to IMGT reference sequences. Each retained sequence needed at least a six-nucleotide match to both a V gene segment and a J gene segment. Rearrangements were classified as productive when the CDR3 lacked stop codons and remained in frame with V and J, and all other rearrangements were classified as non-productive. Following IMGT convention, CDR3 was defined as the stretch from the second conserved V-encoded cysteine to the conserved J-encoded phenylalanine. In an earlier analysis of just under 600 of the donors, sequences lacking an unambiguous match to a single V gene segment were excluded. An earlier analysis of about 600 of the donors called V segments functional above 56.7% productive rearrangements and segregating when the between-donor standard deviation exceeded 5%. To diagnose cytomegalovirus status from the catalog of TCR beta chain sequences, a statistical classification framework was built. A later analysis assigned V and J genes by comparing TCR nucleotide sequences with IMGT/GENE-DB human TR gene sequences. Using the TCRdist pipeline, a later analysis assigned CDR3 sequences along with most-parsimonious VDJ recombination scenarios. In a later analysis, each TCR beta chain was defined by its CDR3 amino acid sequence together with its V-gene family, and reads lacking a unique V-gene family were excluded. To address suspected cross-contamination and a sequencing artifact, a later analysis removed some 620 highly shared, low-generation-probability nucleotide sequences. In a later analysis, a clonal expansion index was calculated for each public chain from normalized within-repertoire ranks of inferred template counts. In a later analysis, generation probabilities were computed with a VDJ recombination model fitted to out-of-frame rearrangements, and the resulting probabilities were checked against IGoR. In a later analysis, hypergeometric tests were used to score TCR-TCR, TCR-HLA and TCR-CMV co-occurrence, with a repertoire-size bias correction applied to TCR pairs. To estimate false discovery rates, a later analysis permuted the HLA or CMV assignments 20 times. In a later analysis, co-occurring TCRs were grouped using DBSCAN, with TCRdist sequence similarity added in when clustering inside HLA-allele-positive subsets. Repertoires with fewer than 30,000 or more than 120,000 public chains were left out of co-occurrence clustering, as were five repertoires with anomalous nucleotide sharing. The clones in this table, taken by TCRdb from immuneACCESS, are in-frame only. Not every clone is retained; where verified, under half of the shortfall comes from an unresolved V gene, and the cause of the rest is unknown. V and J calls and clone size are copied from that table; D and trimming were computed from the DNA. The sample table contains about 130,000 clones; only one count was recorded for roughly 18% of them. The top ten clones comprise roughly 2.7% of the sample.

The cohort comprised some 730 healthy bone marrow donors. Cohort members were all nominally healthy when sampled, although unrecorded immune exposures were likely present. The donor was CMV seropositive and belonged to the group of over 250 seropositive cohort members. A peripheral blood sample was collected from each donor, and TCR beta sequencing was performed on peripheral blood mononuclear cells. Genomic DNA was extracted from the blood cell samples with the Qiagen DNeasy Blood Extraction Kit. The chain is encoded by TRBV30 joined to TRBJ2-7, and 7 junctional nucleotides match TRBD1. Sequencing input: PBMCs. The sequence was collected from a female donor in good health and CMV-seropositive. The DNA sequence reads TGTGCCTGGAGGACAGGGAGAAGCTCCTACGAGCAGTACTTC. This is translated as CAWRTGRSSYEQYF.